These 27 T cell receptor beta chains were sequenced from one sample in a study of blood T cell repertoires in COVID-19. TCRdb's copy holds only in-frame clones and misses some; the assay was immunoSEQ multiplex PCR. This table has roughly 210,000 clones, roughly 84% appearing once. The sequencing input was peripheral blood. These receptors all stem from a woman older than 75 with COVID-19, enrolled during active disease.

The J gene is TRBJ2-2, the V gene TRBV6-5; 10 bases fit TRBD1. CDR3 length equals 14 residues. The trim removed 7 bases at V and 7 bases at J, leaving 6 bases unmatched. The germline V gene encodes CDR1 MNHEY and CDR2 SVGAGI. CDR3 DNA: TGTGCCAGCAACCGGGACAGGGGAATCGGGGAGCTGTTTTTT. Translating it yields CASNRDRGIGELFF.

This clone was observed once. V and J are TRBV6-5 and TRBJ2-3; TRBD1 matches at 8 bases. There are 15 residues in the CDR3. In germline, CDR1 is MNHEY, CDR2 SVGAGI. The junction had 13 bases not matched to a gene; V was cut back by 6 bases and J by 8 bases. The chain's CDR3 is CASSRTGNTLATQYF. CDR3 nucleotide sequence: TGTGCCAGCAGCCGGACAGGGAATACGCTAGCTACGCAGTATTTT.

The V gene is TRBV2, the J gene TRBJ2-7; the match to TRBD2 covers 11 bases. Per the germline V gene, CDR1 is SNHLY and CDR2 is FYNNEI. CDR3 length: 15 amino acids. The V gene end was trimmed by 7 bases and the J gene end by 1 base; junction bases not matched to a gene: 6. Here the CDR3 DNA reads TGTGCCAGCAATAGCGGGGGGGCCCTATCCTACGAGCAGTACGTC. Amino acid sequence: CASNSGGALSYEQYV.

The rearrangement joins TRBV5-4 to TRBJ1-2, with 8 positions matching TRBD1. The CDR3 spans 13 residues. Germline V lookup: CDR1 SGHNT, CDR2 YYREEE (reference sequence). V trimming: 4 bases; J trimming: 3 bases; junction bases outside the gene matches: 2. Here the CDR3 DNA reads TGTGCCAGCAGCCAGACAGGGGACTATGGCTACACCTTC. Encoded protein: CASSQTGDYGYTF.

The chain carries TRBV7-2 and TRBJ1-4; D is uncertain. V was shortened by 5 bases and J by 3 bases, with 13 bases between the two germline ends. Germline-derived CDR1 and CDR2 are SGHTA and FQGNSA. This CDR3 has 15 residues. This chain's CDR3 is CASSAEPQSNEKLFF. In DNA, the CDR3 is TGTGCCAGCAGCGCGGAACCTCAATCTAATGAAAAACTGTTTTTT.

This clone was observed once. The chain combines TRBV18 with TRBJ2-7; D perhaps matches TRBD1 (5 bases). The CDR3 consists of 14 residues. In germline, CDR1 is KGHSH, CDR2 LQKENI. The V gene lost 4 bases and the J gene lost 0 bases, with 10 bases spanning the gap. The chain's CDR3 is CASSQGIVSYEQYF. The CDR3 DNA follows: TGTGCCAGCTCACAGGGGATAGTCTCCTACGAGCAGTACTTC.

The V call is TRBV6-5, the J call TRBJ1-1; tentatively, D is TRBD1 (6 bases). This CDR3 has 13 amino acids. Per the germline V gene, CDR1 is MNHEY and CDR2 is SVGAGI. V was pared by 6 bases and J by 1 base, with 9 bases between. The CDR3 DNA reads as TGTGCCAGCAGGTTGACAGGGAACACTGAAGCTTTCTTT. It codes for CASRLTGNTEAFF.

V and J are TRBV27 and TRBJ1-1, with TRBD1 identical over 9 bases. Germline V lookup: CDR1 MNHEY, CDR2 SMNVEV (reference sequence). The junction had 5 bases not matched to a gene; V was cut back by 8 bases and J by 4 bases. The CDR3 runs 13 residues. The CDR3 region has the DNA TGTGCCAGCGGGGACAGGGTTCTCACTGAAGCTTTCTTT. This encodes CASGDRVLTEAFF.

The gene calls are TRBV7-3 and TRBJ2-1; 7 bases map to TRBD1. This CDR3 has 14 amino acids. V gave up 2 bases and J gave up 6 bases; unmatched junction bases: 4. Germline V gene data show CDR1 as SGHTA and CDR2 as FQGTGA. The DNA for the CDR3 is TGTGCCAGCAGCTTAGGTACAGGGGCCAATGAGCAGTTCTTC. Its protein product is CASSLGTGANEQFF.

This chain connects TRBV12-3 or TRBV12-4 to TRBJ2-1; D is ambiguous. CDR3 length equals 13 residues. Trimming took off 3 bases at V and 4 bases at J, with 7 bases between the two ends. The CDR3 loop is CASSLSVYNEQFF. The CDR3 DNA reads TGTGCCAGCAGTTTGTCGGTTTACAATGAGCAGTTCTTC.

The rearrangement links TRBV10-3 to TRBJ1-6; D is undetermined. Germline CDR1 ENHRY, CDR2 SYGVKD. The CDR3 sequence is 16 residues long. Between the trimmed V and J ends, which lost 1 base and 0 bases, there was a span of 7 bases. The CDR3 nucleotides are TGTGCCATCAGTGAGTTTGGGAGCTCCTATAATTCACCCCTCCACTTT. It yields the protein CAISEFGSSYNSPLHF.

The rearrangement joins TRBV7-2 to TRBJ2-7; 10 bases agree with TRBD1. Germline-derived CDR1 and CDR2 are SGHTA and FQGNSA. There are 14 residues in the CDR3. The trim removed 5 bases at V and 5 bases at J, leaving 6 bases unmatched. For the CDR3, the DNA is TGTGCCAGCAGCCCCCGACAGGGGGCTAACGAGCAGTACTTC. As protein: CASSPRQGANEQYF.

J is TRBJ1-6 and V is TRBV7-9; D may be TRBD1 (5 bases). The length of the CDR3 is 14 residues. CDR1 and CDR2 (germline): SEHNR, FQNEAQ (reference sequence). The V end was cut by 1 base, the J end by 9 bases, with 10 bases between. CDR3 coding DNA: TGTGCCAGCAGCTTAGGCAGGGCGCTTTCACCCCTCCACTTT. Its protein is CASSLGRALSPLHF.

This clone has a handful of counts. The CDR3 is CASSAEQGQQYF. For the CDR3, the DNA is TGTGCCAGCAGCGCCGAACAGGGGCAGCAGTACTTC. The rearrangement links TRBV9 to TRBJ2-7, with 7 bases lining up with TRBD1. Germline CDR1 SGDLS, CDR2 YYNGEE. Trimming took 3 bases from V and 8 from J; bases not matched to a gene: 5. The CDR3 totals 12 residues.

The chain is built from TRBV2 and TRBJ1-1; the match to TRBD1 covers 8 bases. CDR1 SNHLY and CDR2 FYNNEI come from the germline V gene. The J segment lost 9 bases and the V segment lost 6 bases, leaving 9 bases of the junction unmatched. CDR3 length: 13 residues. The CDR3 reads CASRLTGTGKAFF. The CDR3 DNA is TGTGCCAGCAGACTCACCGGGACAGGAAAAGCTTTCTTT.

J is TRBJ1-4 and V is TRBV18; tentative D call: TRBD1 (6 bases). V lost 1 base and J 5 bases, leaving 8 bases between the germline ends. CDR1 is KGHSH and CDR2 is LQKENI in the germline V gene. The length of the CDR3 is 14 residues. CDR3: CASSPQGGNEKLFF. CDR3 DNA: TGTGCCAGCTCACCACAGGGGGGGAATGAAAAACTGTTTTTT.

The CDR3 sequence is CASSYSGTATSGGALTGELFF. The CDR3 region has the DNA TGTGCCAGCAGTTACTCCGGGACGGCCACTAGCGGGGGGGCTCTCACCGGGGAGCTGTTTTTT. The chain uses TRBV6-2 or TRBV6-3 and TRBJ2-2, with 13 bases lining up with TRBD2. Germline V gene data show CDR1 as MNHEY and CDR2 as SVGEGT. Germline trimming cut 0 bases from V and 4 bases from J; bases unmatched to any gene: 14. The CDR3 loop spans 21 amino acids.

The CDR3 sequence is CASSPDRYEQYV. DNA for the CDR3: TGTGCCAGCAGCCCGGACAGGTACGAGCAGTACGTC. The chain combines TRBV5-5 with TRBJ2-7; 7 bases agree with TRBD1. The CDR3 has 12 amino acids. CDR1 and CDR2 from the germline V gene are SGHKS and YYEKEE (reference sequence). Trimming at V came to 4 bases and at J to 4 bases, leaving 2 bases not matched to a gene.

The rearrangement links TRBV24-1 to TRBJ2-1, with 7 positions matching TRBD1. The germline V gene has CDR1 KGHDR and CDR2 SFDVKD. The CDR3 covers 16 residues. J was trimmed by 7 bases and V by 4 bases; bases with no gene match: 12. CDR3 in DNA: TGTGCCACCAGTGAACCTACGACAGGGATAAGGAATGAGCAGTTCTTC. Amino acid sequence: CATSEPTTGIRNEQFF.

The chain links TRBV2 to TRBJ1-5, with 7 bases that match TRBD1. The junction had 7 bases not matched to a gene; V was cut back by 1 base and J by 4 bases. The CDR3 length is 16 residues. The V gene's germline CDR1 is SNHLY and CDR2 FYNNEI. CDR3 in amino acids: CASSEGRGQRNQPQHF. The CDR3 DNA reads TGTGCCAGCAGTGAAGGAAGGGGGCAACGAAATCAGCCCCAGCATTTT.

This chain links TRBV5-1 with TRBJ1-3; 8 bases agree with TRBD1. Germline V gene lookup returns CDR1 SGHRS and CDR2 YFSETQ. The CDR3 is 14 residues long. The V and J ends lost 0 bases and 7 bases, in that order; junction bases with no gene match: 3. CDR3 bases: TGCGCCAGCAGCTTGGACAGGGGGATTAACACCATATATTTT. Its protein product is CASSLDRGINTIYF.

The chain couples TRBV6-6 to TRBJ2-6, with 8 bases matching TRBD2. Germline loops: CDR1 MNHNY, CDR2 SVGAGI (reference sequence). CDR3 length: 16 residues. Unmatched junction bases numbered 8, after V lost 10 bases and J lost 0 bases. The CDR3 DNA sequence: TGTGCCACTCGGGGGGGGACATTCTCTGGGGCCAACGTCCTGACTTTC. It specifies CATRGGTFSGANVLTF.

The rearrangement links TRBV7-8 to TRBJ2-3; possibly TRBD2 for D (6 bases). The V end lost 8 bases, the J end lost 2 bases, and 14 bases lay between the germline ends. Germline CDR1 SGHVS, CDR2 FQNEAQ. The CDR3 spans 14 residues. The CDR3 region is CASCRSGVTDTQYF. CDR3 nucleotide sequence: TGTGCCAGCTGCAGGTCGGGGGTCACAGATACGCAGTATTTT.

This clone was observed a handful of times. CDR3 amino acids: CASSLGSGGSKNIQYF. CDR3 sequence (DNA): TGCGCCAGCAGCTTGGGAAGCGGGGGATCCAAAAACATTCAGTACTTC. This chain connects TRBV5-1 to TRBJ2-4; 8 nucleotides align to TRBD2. The ends lost 0 bases at V and 2 bases at J; junction bases unmatched: 4. The CDR3 has 16 residues. Germline CDR1 and CDR2: SGHRS and YFSETQ.

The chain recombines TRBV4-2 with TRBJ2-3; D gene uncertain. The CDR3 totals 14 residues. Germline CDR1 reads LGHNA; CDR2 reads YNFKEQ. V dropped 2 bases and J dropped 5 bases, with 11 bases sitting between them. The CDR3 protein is CASSQRPFGDTQYF. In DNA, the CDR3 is TGTGCCAGCAGCCAACGTCCCTTCGGAGATACGCAGTATTTT.

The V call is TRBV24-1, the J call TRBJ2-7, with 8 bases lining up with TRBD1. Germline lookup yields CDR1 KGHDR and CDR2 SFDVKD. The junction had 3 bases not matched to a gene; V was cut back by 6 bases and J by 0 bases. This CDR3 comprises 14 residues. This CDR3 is CATSRGQGSYEQYF. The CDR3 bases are TGTGCCACCAGTCGAGGACAGGGCTCCTACGAGCAGTACTTC.

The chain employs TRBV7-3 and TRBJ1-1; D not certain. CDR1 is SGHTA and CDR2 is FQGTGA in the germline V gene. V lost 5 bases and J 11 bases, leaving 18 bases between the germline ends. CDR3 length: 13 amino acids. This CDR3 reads CASSRGTELGAFF. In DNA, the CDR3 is TGTGCCAGCAGCCGGGGTACAGAACTTGGGGCTTTCTTT.